Below, one TCR beta chain is given with its context. Its antigen is not known. Each CDR3 protein is one row after TCRdb ran MiXCR on the 5' RACE reads. The sample consists of around 960,000 distinct CDR3 sequences, 10% to 15% of them appearing once. These data are taken from a study of identical twins. After removal of 5 bases from V and 8 bases from J, the junction contained 12 bases not matched to a gene. This CDR3 spans 15 amino acids. Study findings and constraints: Abundant beta clonotypes from cord blood had fewer insertions, unlike memory repertoires, which showed none.

This sample was shared with a second study, whose subject was yellow fever vaccine responses in identical twins.

The chain links TRBV12-3 or TRBV12-4 to TRBJ1-2; 9 nucleotides match TRBD1. The sequence derives from a young woman in good health. Input material: PBMCs. The CDR3 spells CASSPPGTGIYGYTF. CDR3 DNA: TGTGCCAGCAGTCCACCCGGGACAGGGATTTACGGCTACACCTTC.